This record concerns one TCR beta chain sequence. This record comes from a study of shared clonotypes between healthy human individuals. Assay: immunoSEQ multiplex PCR; the TCRdb copy retains only in-frame clones and omits some. The table has about 340,000 clones, around four fifths seen once. Trimming removed 3 bases from V and 8 bases from J, with 13 bases in between. Germline V gene sequence: CDR1 PRHDT, CDR2 FYEKMQ (reference sequence). This CDR3 has 13 amino acids. The clonotype originates from a man under 40 in good health. Material: memory CD4+ T cells sorted from blood. Noted subset: CD45RA-negative fraction. The chain carries TRBV13 and TRBJ1-2, with D maybe TRBD1 (6 bases). The DNA for the CDR3 is TGTGCCAGCAGCTTGCGGGGGCGGGGCGGCTACACCTTC. Amino acids: CASSLRGRGGYTF. The entire variable domain, with the rest obtained from reference TRBV13 and TRBJ1-2, is as follows: AAGVIQSPRHLIKEKRETATLKCYPIPRHDTVYWYQQGPGQDPQFLISFYEKMQSDKGSIPDRFSAQQFSDYHSELNMSSLELGDSALYFCASSLRGRGGYTFGSGTRLTVV.